The clone carrying this T cell receptor beta chain has ten or more counts. Its target is not known. Combining iRepertoire HTBI primers with Arm-PCR of CDR3 regions, the authors built TCR beta libraries. TCRdb re-called the multiplex PCR reads through MiXCR, storing one row per CDR3 protein. The table shows roughly 440,000 distinct CDR3 sequences, with about 16% occurring only once. This sample was included in a study of regulatory T cells in long-lasting Graves disease. Study-wide results and limits: More public clonotypes were shared by persistent patients (approximately 3,000) than by new patients (roughly 1,000).

V shed 11 bases and J shed 0 bases, with 7 bases lying between them. CDR1 is MNHNS and CDR2 is SASEGT in the germline V gene. The CDR3 loop spans 11 amino acids. Stated time point: newly diagnosed GD, antithyroid drugs for less than 3 months. PBMCs provided the RNA from which the TCR library was made. This sample was shared with a second study, whose subject was T cells in Graves' hyperthyroidism and ophthalmopathy.

The chain carries TRBV6-1 and TRBJ1-1; no reliable D call. This sequence originates from a woman younger than 30 with Graves disease. The sequencing used peripheral blood mononuclear cells (PBMCs), collected at new diagnosis, from a patient treated with antithyroid drugs. CDR3 bases: TGTGCCTCAAACCTGAACACTGAAGCTTTCTTT. Protein sequence: CASNLNTEAFF.